The 20 T cell receptor beta chains reported below all come from one sample, sequenced in a study of T cell responses to AZD1222 COVID-19 vaccine. TCRdb's copy holds only in-frame clones and misses some; the assay was immunoSEQ multiplex PCR. Among about 73,000 clones listed, 80% were seen once. The specimen comprised peripheral blood, sampled 28 days after the second AZD1222 dose. Receptors originate from an adult who received the AZD1222 COVID-19 vaccine.

This clone has just a few counts. This chain joins TRBV5-8 and TRBJ1-6, with D perhaps TRBD1 (5 bases). V was trimmed by 3 bases and J by 5 bases, leaving 18 bases between them. The CDR3 consists of 17 residues. Looked up from germline, CDR1 is SGHTS and CDR2 is YDEGEE. CDR3 coding DNA: TGTGCCAGCAGCTCAGGAGCAGGGACCAAGAATAATTCACCCCTCCACTTT. Its protein product is CASSSGAGTKNNSPLHF.

This chain uses TRBV4-3 with TRBJ1-1; TRBD1 matches at 8 bases. V dropped 0 bases and J dropped 8; count of bases not matched to a gene: 14. CDR1 and CDR2 (germline): LGHNA, YSLEER. CDR3 length equals 17 residues. The CDR3 loop is CASSQERFVSGGAEAFF. The CDR3 DNA sequence: TGCGCCAGCAGCCAAGAAAGGTTTGTGTCAGGGGGCGCGGAAGCTTTCTTT.

This sequence joins TRBV2 and TRBJ2-1, with D unresolved. The CDR3 is 12 amino acids. With 8 bases removed from V and 9 bases from J, the gap between germline ends came to 14 bases. CDR1 is SNHLY, CDR2 FYNNEI, per germline. In DNA form, the CDR3 reads TGTGCCAGCCACCGGAGTACGGCTGAGCAGTTCTTC. Its protein is CASHRSTAEQFF.

The rearrangement uses TRBV6-5 and TRBJ2-5, with 7 positions matching TRBD1. The germline V gene encodes CDR1 MNHEY and CDR2 SVGAGI. V dropped 6 bases and J dropped 2; count of bases not matched to a gene: 6. The CDR3 extends over 14 amino acids. The CDR3 reads CASSKGQLQETQYF. The CDR3 DNA reads as TGTGCCAGCAGCAAGGGACAGCTACAAGAGACCCAGTACTTC.

V usage is TRBV3-1 (or the pseudogene TRBV3-2) and J usage is TRBJ1-1; no clear D gene. Trimming stripped 0 bases from V and 3 bases from J, with 8 bases between. Germline V lookup: CDR1 LGHDT, CDR2 YNNKEL (reference sequence). The length of the CDR3 is 14 residues. CDR3 sequence: CASSQEWGYTEAFF. The CDR3 region has the DNA TGTGCCAGCAGCCAAGAATGGGGATACACTGAAGCTTTCTTT.

The rearrangement uses TRBV12-3 or TRBV12-4 and TRBJ2-4; 7 bases fit TRBD1. The CDR3 totals 11 residues. The V segment lost 11 bases and the J segment 6 bases; nucleotides outside the gene matches: 4. CDR3 sequence: CACGQANIQYF. CDR3 bases: TGTGCCTGTGGACAGGCAAACATTCAGTACTTC.

The chain is built from TRBV30 and TRBJ1-2; no firm D call. The germline V gene encodes CDR1 GTSNPN and CDR2 SVGIG (reference sequence). V was trimmed by 0 bases and J by 8 bases, leaving 7 bases between them. This CDR3 contains 11 residues. Here the CDR3 reads CAWSVGTGYTF. DNA for the CDR3: TGTGCCTGGAGTGTAGGCACCGGCTACACCTTC.

This clone was seen a handful of times. V and J are TRBV7-2 and TRBJ2-7, with D hard to call. The V and J ends lost 2 bases and 2 bases respectively, with 7 bases between them. This CDR3 is 13 amino acids long. Germline-derived CDR1 and CDR2 are SGHTA and FQGNSA. The CDR3 nucleotides read TGTGCCAGCAGCTTAACCTCCCCCTACGAGCAGTACTTC. Amino acid sequence: CASSLTSPYEQYF.

This chain links TRBV27 with TRBJ2-7; D is uncertain. The CDR3 extends over 16 amino acids. CDR1 and CDR2 from the germline V gene are MNHEY and SMNVEV (reference sequence). Trimming cost V 5 bases and J 1 base, with 18 bases left between them. The CDR3 reads CASSMNRAIASYEQYF. Written as DNA, the CDR3 is TGTGCCAGCAGTATGAACCGCGCGATAGCTTCCTACGAGCAGTACTTC.

This rearrangement joins TRBV6-5 to TRBJ1-3, with D unresolved. CDR1 is MNHEY and CDR2 is SVGAGI in the germline V gene. The CDR3 loop spans 15 amino acids. V lost 1 base to trimming and J lost 0 bases, with 7 bases between them. The CDR3 is CASSYYGRSGNTIYF. CDR3 nucleotide sequence: TGTGCCAGCAGTTACTACGGCCGCTCTGGAAACACCATATATTTT.

This clone showed up just once. The chain recombines TRBV7-2 with TRBJ1-2; 7 nucleotides match TRBD1. The CDR3 is 12 amino acids. Germline CDR1 and CDR2: SGHTA and FQGNSA. The V gene end was trimmed by 3 bases and the J gene end by 7 bases; junction bases not matched to a gene: 2. The CDR3 DNA reads as TGTGCCAGCAGCTTTGCAGGGGGTGGCTACACCTTC. It translates to CASSFAGGGYTF.

The rearrangement links TRBV9 to TRBJ2-3, with D tentatively TRBD2 (6 bases). Per germline, CDR1 SGDLS and CDR2 YYNGEE. The CDR3 totals 16 residues. The ends were cut back, 3 bases at V and 0 bases at J, with 14 bases in the middle. The CDR3 sequence: CASSALSGSSTDTQYF. CDR3 nucleotide sequence: TGTGCCAGCAGCGCCCTTAGCGGAAGTAGCACAGATACGCAGTATTTT.

J is TRBJ2-5 and V is TRBV7-9; D uncertain. Germline assignment: CDR1 SEHNR and CDR2 FQNEAQ (reference sequence). CDR3 length: 15 residues. Between the trimmed V and J ends, which lost 1 base and 5 bases, there was a span of 14 bases. This CDR3 is CASSLVDGRRETQYF. The CDR3 DNA reads TGTGCCAGCAGCTTAGTGGACGGACGAAGGGAGACCCAGTACTTC.

The V and J genes are TRBV24-1 and TRBJ2-3; 8 bases map to TRBD1. This CDR3 comprises 15 residues. V lost 4 bases, J lost 3 bases, and 5 bases stayed unmatched. CDR1 is KGHDR, CDR2 SFDVKD, per germline. Here the CDR3 reads CATSDRRTGTDTQYF. CDR3 DNA sequence: TGTGCCACCAGTGACCGGCGGACAGGGACAGATACGCAGTATTTT.

The chain couples TRBV21-1 to TRBJ2-5. TRBV21-1 is reported as a pseudogene. The CDR3 loop spans 13 amino acids. The CDR3 bases are TGTGCCAGCAGCGGGTTAGGACAAGAGACCCAGTACTTC. This codes for CASSGLGQETQYF.

V gene TRBV10-1 combines with J gene TRBJ2-1, with TRBD2 matching 13 bases. Germline lookup yields CDR1 WNHNN and CDR2 SYGVQD (reference sequence). The trim removed 0 bases at V and 5 bases at J, leaving 1 base unmatched. This CDR3 has 16 residues. CDR3 sequence reads: CASSESTSGGNNEQFF. In DNA, the CDR3 is TGCGCCAGCAGTGAGTCGACTAGCGGGGGGAACAATGAGCAGTTCTTC.

The gene calls are TRBV7-9 and TRBJ2-7, with no clear D. This CDR3 region has 18 residues. V was trimmed by 1 base and J by 2 bases, leaving 21 bases between them. Per germline, CDR1 SEHNR and CDR2 FQNEAQ (reference sequence). In nucleotides, the CDR3 is TGTGCCAGCAGCTTAGGGAGTGGTGGCTCCGAAATTCCCTACGAGCAGTACTTC. Translated: CASSLGSGGSEIPYEQYF.

V is TRBV27 and J is TRBJ1-2; a possible D gene is TRBD1 (5 bases). Germline-derived CDR1 and CDR2 are MNHEY and SMNVEV (reference sequence). Trimming shortened V by 1 base and J by 4 bases, and 10 bases separated the two germline ends. The CDR3 spans 14 residues. The CDR3 protein is CASSLYGGGYGYTF. Here the CDR3 DNA reads TGTGCCAGCAGTTTATATGGGGGGGGCTATGGCTACACCTTC.

The genes are TRBV7-9 and TRBJ1-2, with no clear D. The CDR3 contains 12 residues. V gave up 4 bases and J gave up 8 bases, with 11 bases separating them. Germline V gene lookup returns CDR1 SEHNR and CDR2 FQNEAQ (reference sequence). The chain's CDR3 is CASSSEDGGYTF. CDR3 coding DNA: TGTGCCAGCAGCTCGGAGGACGGGGGCTACACCTTC.

The rearrangement links TRBV9 to TRBJ2-3, with D perhaps matching TRBD1 or TRBD2 (7 bases each). Trimming removed 0 bases at V and 5 bases at J, with 19 bases between. Looked up from germline, CDR1 is SGDLS and CDR2 is YYNGEE. CDR3 length equals 17 residues. The CDR3 here is CASSVVGAGRGGDTQYF. In DNA form, the CDR3 reads TGTGCCAGCAGCGTAGTTGGGGCAGGCAGGGGGGGAGATACGCAGTATTTT.